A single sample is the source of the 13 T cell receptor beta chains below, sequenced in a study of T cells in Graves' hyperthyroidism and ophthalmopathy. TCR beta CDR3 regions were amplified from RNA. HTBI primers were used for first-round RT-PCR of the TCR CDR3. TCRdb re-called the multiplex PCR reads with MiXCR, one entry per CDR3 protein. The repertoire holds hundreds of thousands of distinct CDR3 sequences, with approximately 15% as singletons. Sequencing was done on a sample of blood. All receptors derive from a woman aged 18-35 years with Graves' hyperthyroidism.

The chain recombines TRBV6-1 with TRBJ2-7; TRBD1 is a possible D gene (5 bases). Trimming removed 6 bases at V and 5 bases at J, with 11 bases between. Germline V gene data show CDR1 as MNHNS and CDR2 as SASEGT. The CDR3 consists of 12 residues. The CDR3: CASSQGLNEQYF. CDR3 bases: TGTGCCAGCAGCCAGGGTTTGAACGAGCAGTACTTC.

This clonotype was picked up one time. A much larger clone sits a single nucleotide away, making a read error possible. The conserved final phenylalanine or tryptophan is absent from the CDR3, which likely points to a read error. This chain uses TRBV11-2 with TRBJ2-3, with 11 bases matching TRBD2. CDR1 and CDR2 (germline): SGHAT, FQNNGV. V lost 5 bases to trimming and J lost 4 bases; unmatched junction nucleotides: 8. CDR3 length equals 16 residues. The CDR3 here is CASSVGTSGRADTQYL. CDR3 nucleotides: TGTGCCAGCAGCGTGGGGACTAGCGGAAGGGCAGATACGCAGTATCTT.

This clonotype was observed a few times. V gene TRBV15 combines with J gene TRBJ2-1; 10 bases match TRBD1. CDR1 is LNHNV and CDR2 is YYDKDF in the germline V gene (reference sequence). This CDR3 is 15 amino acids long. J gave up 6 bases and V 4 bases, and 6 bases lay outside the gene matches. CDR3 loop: CATSNRDRGSNEQFF. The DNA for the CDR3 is TGTGCCACCAGCAACCGGGACAGGGGCAGCAATGAGCAGTTCTTC.

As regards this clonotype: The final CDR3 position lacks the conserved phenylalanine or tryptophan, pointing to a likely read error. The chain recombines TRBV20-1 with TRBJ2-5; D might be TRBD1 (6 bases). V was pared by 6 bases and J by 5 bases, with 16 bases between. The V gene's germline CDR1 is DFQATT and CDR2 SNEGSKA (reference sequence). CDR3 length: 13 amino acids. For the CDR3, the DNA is TGCAGTGCCCAGCTGGGGGCAGGGGAGACCCAGTACTCC. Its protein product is CSAQLGAGETQYS.

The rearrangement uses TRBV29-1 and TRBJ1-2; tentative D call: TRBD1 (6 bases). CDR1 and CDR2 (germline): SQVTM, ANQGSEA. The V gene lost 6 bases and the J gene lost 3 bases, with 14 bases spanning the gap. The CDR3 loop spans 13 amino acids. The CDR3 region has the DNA TGCAGCGTGTGGACAGAGGGCGACTATGGCTACACCTTC. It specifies CSVWTEGDYGYTF.

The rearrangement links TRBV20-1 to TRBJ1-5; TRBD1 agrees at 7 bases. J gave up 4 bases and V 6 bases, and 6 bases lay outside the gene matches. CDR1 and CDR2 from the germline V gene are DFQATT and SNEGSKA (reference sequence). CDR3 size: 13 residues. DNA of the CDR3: TGCAGTGCGGGAAGCAGGGGGAATCAGCCCCAGCATTTT. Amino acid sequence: CSAGSRGNQPQHF.

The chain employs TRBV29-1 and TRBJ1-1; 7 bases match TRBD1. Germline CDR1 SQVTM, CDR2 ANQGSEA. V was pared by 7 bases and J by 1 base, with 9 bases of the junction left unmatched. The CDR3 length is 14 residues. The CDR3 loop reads CSATPGGGNTEAFF. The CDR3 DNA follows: TGCAGCGCAACCCCAGGGGGAGGGAACACTGAAGCTTTCTTT.

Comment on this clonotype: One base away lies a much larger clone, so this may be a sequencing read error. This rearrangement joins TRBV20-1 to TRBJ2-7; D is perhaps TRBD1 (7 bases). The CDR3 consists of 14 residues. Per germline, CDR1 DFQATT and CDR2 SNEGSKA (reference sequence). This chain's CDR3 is CSARDTRGAYEQCF. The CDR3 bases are TGCAGTGCTAGAGATACCAGGGGGGCTTACGAGCAGTGCTTC.

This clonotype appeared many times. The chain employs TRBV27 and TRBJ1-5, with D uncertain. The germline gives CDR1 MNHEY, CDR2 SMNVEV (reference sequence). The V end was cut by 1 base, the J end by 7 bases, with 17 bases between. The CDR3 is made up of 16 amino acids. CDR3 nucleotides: TGTGCCAGCAGTTTATGGGTAGGTGGCGCCCCGCAGCCCCAGCATTTT. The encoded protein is CASSLWVGGAPQPQHF.

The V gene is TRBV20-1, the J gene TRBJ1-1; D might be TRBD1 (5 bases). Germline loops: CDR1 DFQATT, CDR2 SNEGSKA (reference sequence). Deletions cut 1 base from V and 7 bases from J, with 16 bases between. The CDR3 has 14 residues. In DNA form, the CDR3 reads TGCAGTGCTAGAGGGGACCCCCTTATGGTTGAAGCTTTCTTT. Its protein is CSARGDPLMVEAFF.

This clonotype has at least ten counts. In nucleotides, the CDR3 is TGTGCCAGCAGCTTAAGCTCGGGGGCCCAATACGAGCAGTACTTC. As protein: CASSLSSGAQYEQYF. This sequence joins TRBV7-3 and TRBJ2-7; D assignment may be TRBD1 or TRBD2 (6 bases each). V gave up 1 base and J gave up 4 bases, with 14 bases separating them. There are 15 residues in the CDR3. CDR1 is SGHTA, CDR2 FQGTGA, per germline.

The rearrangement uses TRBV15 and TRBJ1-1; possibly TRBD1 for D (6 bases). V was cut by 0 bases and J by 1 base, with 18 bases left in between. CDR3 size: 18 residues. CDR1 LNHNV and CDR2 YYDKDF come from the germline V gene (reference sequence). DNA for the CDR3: TGTGCCACCAGCAGAGATCCAGGGGAAGGTCGGAGGAACACTGAAGCTTTCTTT. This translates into CATSRDPGEGRRNTEAFF.

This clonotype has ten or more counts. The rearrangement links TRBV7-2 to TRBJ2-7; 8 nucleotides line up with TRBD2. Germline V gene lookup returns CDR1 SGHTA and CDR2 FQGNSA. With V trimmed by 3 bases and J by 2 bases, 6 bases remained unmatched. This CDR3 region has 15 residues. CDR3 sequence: CASSLASGSTYEQYF. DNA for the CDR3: TGTGCCAGCAGCTTGGCTAGCGGGTCTACCTACGAGCAGTACTTC. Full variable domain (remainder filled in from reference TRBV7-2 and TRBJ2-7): GAGVSQSPSNKVTEKGKDVELRCDPISGHTALYWYRQSLGQGLEFLIYFQGNSAPDKSGLPSDRFSAERTGGSVSTLTIQRTQQEDSAVYLCASSLASGSTYEQYFGPGTRLTVT.